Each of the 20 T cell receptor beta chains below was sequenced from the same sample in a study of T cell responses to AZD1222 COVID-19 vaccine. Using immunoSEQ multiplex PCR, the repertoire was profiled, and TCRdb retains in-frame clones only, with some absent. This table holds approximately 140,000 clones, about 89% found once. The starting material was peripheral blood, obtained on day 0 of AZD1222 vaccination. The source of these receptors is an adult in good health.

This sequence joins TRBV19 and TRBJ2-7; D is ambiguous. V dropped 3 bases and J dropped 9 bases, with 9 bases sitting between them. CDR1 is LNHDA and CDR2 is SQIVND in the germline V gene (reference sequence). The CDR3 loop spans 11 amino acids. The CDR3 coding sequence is TGTGCCAGTAGTATGCGGCATGGGCAGTACTTC. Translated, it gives CASSMRHGQYF.

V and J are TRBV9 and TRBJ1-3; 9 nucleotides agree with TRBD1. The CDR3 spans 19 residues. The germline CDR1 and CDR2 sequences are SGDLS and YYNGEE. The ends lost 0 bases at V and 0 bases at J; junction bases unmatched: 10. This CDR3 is CASSVATGTGSSSGNTIYF. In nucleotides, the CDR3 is TGTGCCAGCAGCGTAGCTACGGGGACAGGGAGTTCCTCTGGAAACACCATATATTTT.

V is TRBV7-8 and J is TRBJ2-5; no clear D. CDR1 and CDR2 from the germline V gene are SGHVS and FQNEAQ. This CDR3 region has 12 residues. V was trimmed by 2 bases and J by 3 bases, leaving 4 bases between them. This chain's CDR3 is CASSLSKETQYF. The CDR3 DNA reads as TGTGCCAGCAGCTTATCAAAAGAGACCCAGTACTTC.

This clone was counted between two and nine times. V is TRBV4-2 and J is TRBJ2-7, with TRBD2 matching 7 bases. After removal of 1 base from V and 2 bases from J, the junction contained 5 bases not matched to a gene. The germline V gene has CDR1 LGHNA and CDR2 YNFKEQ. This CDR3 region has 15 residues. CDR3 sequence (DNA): TGTGCCAGCAGCCAAGGTTTAGCGGGCCCCTACGAGCAGTACTTC. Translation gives CASSQGLAGPYEQYF.

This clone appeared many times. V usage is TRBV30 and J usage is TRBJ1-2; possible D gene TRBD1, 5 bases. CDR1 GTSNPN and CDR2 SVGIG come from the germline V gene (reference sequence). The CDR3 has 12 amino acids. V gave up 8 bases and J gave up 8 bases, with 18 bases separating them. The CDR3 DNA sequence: TGTGCCCGCAATTCCCTAGGACAAGGCTACACCTTC. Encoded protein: CARNSLGQGYTF.

The DNA for the CDR3 is TGTGCCAGCAGTTACGACAGACTCTATGGCTACACCTTC. Protein product: CASSYDRLYGYTF. V gene TRBV6-5 combines with J gene TRBJ1-2, with D tentatively TRBD1 (5 bases). The CDR3 extends over 13 amino acids. Germline assignment: CDR1 MNHEY and CDR2 SVGAGI. The V end was cut by 2 bases, the J end by 4 bases, with 8 bases between.

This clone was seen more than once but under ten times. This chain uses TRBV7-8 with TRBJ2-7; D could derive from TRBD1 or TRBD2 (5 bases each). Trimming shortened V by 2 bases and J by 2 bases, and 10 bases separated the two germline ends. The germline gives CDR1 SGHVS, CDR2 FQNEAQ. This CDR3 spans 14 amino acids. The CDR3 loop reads CASSLWGITYEQYF. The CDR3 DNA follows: TGTGCCAGCAGCTTATGGGGGATAACCTACGAGCAGTACTTC.

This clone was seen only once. Written as DNA, the CDR3 is TGCGCCAGCAGCTTGACGACAGGAACCTACGAGCAGTACTTC. Its protein product is CASSLTTGTYEQYF. The genes are TRBV5-1 and TRBJ2-7; D is possibly TRBD1 (6 bases). Germline CDR1 and CDR2: SGHRS and YFSETQ. This CDR3 contains 14 residues. The germline V and J ends were trimmed by 1 base and 2 bases, with 10 bases remaining between them.

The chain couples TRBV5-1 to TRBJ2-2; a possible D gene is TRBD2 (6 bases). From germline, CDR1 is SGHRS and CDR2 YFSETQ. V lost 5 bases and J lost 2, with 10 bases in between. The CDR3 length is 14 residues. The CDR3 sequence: CASSRTSNTGELFF. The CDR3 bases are TGCGCCAGCAGTCGAACTAGCAACACCGGGGAGCTGTTTTTT.

The CDR3 DNA follows: TGTGCCAGCAGCTCCCGGGACAGTGTGAGAAGGGGCTACACCTTC. Translated: CASSSRDSVRRGYTF. This chain links TRBV3-1 (or the pseudogene TRBV3-2) with TRBJ1-2; 7 nucleotides line up with TRBD1. The CDR3 extends over 15 amino acids. Germline V gene lookup returns CDR1 LGHDT and CDR2 YNNKEL (reference sequence). V lost 5 bases to trimming and J lost 8 bases; unmatched junction nucleotides: 14.

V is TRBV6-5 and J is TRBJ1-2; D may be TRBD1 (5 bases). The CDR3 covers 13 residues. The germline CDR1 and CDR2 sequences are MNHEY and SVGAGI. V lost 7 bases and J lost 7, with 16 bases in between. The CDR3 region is CASKRGREGGYTF. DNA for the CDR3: TGTGCCAGCAAACGTGGCAGGGAGGGTGGCTACACCTTC.

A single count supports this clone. The CDR3 nucleotides read TGCAGCGTAATCGGTAATGGACGCCAAGAGACCCAGTACTTC. Amino acids: CSVIGNGRQETQYF. The chain is built from TRBV29-1 and TRBJ2-5, with D unresolved. Trimming cost V 6 bases and J 1 base, with 15 bases left between them. CDR3 length: 14 residues. The germline gives CDR1 SQVTM, CDR2 ANQGSEA.

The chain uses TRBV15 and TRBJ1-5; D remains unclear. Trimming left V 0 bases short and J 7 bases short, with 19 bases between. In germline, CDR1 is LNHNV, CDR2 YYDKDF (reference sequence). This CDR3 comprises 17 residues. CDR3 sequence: CATSRDLLTPGSQPQHF. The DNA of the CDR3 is TGTGCCACCAGCAGAGATCTGCTGACTCCCGGGAGCCAGCCCCAGCATTTT.

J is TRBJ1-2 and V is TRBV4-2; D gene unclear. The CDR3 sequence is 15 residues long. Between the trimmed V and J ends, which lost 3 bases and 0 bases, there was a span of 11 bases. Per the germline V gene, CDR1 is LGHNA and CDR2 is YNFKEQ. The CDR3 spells CASSHLDISNYGYTF. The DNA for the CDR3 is TGTGCCAGCAGCCATCTCGACATTTCTAACTATGGCTACACCTTC.

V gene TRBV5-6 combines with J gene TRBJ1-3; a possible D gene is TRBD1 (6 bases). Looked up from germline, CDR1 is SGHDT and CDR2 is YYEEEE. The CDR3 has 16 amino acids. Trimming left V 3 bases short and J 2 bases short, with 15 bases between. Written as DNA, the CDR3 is TGTGCCAGCAGCTGGCGGGACACCAATCCTGGAAACACCATATATTTT. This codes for CASSWRDTNPGNTIYF.

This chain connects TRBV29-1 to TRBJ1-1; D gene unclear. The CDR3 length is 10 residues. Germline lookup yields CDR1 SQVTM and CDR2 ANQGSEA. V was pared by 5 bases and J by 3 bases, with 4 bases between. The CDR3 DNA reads TGCAGCGTTCGGGACACTGAAGCTTTCTTT. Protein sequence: CSVRDTEAFF.

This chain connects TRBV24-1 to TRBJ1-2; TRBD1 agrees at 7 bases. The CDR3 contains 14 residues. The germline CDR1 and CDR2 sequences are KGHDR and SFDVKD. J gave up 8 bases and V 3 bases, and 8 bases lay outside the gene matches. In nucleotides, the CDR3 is TGTGCCACCAGTGATCCTACAGGGGAGAGCGGCTACACCTTC. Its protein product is CATSDPTGESGYTF.

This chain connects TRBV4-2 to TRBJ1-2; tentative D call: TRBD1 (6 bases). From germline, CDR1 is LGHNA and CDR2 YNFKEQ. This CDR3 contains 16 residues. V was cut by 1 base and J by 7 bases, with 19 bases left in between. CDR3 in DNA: TGTGCCAGCAGCCAAGCCCTAGGGGCAGGGGTCGGTGGCTACACCTTC. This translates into CASSQALGAGVGGYTF.

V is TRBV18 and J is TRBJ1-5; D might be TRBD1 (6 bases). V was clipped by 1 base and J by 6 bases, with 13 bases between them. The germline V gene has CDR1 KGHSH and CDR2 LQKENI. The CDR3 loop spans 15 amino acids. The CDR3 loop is CASSPQGVTSQPQHF. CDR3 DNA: TGTGCCAGCTCACCACAGGGGGTTACTAGTCAGCCCCAGCATTTT. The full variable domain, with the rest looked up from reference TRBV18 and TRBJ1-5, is NAGVMQNPRHLVRRRGQEARLRCSPMKGHSHVYWYRQLPEEGLKFMVYLQKENIIDESGMPKERFSAEFPKEGPSILRIQQVVRGDSAAYFCASSPQGVTSQPQHFGDGTRLSIL.

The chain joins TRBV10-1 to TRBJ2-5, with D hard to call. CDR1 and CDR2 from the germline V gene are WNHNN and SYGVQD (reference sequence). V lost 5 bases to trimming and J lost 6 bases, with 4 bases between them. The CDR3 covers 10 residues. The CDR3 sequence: CASSTKTQYF. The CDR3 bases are TGCGCCAGCAGTACCAAGACCCAGTACTTC.